The TCR beta chain under discussion was sequenced for a study of blood T cell repertoires in COVID-19. On the study more broadly: There were acute and convalescent COVID-19 samples, and they came from the United States, Italy and Spain.

Enrolled during active infection, Seattle patients were then followed longitudinally. Clones were read by immunoSEQ multiplex PCR, and TCRdb kept only the in-frame ones, dropping some. Among roughly 400,000 clones listed, around 87% were seen once. After removal of 5 bases from V and 2 bases from J, the junction contained 23 bases not matched to a gene. This CDR3 is built from 21 residues. Per the germline V gene, CDR1 is SNHLY and CDR2 is FYNNEI. This clonotype originated in a woman in her fifties or sixties with COVID-19, enrolled during active disease. The specimen was peripheral blood. The rearrangement joins TRBV2 to TRBJ2-3; 9 nucleotides align to TRBD1. This chain's CDR3 is CASSTGQGLVSIADNTDTQYF. CDR3 coding DNA: TGTGCCAGCAGTACCGGACAGGGGTTGGTGTCGATTGCAGATAACACAGATACGCAGTATTTT.